Described below is a single T cell receptor beta chain sequence and its context. The sample belongs to a study of T cells in Graves' hyperthyroidism and ophthalmopathy. Regions amplified from RNA transcripts were the TCR beta CDR3 regions. Researchers ran a first-round RT-PCR on the TCR CDR3 using the HTBI primer set. TCRdb used MiXCR to reprocess the multiplex PCR reads, holding one entry per CDR3 protein. There are 550,000 to 800,000 distinct CDR3 sequences in the sample; about a sixth occur only once, and around 8% lies in the top ten. The V and J ends lost 2 bases and 5 bases respectively, with 10 bases between them. The length of the CDR3 is 14 residues. Per germline, CDR1 SGHAT and CDR2 FQNNGV.

The chain carries TRBV11-2 and TRBJ2-4, with D perhaps TRBD2 (5 bases). The sample was blood. The TCR sequence derives from a man aged 18 to 30 with Graves' hyperthyroidism. The CDR3 bases are TGTGCCAGCAGCTTACGGGGAGACGAAAACATTCAGTACTTC. It translates to CASSLRGDENIQYF.